This TCR beta chain derives from a study of T cell responses to AZD1222 COVID-19 vaccine. Some clones are missing from TCRdb's copy, which holds only in-frame ones; the method was immunoSEQ multiplex PCR. The sample yields some 130,000 clones, more than 85% seen once. The V gene lost 4 bases and the J gene lost 8 bases, with 15 bases spanning the gap. Germline V gene data show CDR1 as MDHEN and CDR2 as SYDVKM. The CDR3 runs 15 residues. The sequenced sample was peripheral blood, obtained on day 0 of AZD1222 vaccination. The rearrangement links TRBV28 to TRBJ1-6; perhaps TRBD1 as D (6 bases). The receptor comes from an adult in good health. Here the CDR3 reads CASSSPDRIYSPLHF. CDR3 nucleotides: TGTGCCAGCAGTTCCCCCGACAGGATATATTCACCCCTCCACTTT.